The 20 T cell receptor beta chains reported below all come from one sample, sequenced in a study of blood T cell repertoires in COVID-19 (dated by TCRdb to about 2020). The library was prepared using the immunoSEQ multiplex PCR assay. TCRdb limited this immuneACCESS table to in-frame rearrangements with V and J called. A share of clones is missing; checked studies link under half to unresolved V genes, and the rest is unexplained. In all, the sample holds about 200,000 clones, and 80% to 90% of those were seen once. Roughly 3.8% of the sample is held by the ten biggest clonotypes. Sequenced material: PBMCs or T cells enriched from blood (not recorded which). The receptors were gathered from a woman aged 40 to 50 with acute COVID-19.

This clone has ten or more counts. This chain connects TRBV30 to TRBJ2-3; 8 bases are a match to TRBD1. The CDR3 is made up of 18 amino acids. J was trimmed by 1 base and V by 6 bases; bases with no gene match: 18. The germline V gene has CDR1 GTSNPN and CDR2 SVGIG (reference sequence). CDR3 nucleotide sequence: TGTGCCTGTCACTTGGGCCACCAACAGGGGGAGGGCACAGATACGCAGTATTTT. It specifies CACHLGHQQGEGTDTQYF.

This CDR3 reads CASSPQGGANYEQYF. The CDR3 DNA reads as TGTGCCAGCAGCCCCCAGGGGGGTGCGAACTACGAGCAGTACTTC. The V gene is TRBV7-2, the J gene TRBJ2-7, with a tentative D call TRBD1 (7 bases). This CDR3 is built from 15 residues. The germline V and J ends were trimmed by 5 bases and 3 bases, with 17 bases remaining between them. Germline assignment: CDR1 SGHTA and CDR2 FQGNSA.

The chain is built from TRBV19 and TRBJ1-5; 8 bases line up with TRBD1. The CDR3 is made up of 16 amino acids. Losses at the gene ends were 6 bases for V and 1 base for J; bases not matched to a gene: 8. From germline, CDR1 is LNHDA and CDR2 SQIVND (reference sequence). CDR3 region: CASRRNRGESNQPQHF. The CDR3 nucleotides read TGTGCCAGTAGAAGGAACAGGGGGGAAAGCAATCAGCCCCAGCATTTT.

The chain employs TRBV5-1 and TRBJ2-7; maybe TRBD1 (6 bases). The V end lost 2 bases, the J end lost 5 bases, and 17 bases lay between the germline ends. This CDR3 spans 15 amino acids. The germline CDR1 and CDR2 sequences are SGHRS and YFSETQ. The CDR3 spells CASSFGQGLPDEQYF. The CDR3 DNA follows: TGCGCCAGCAGCTTTGGGCAGGGGTTACCGGACGAGCAGTACTTC.

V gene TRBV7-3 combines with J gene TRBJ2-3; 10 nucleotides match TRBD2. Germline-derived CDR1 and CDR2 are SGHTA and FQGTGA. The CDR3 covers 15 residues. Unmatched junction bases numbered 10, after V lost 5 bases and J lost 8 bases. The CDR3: CASSQGLAGETTQYF. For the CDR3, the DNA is TGTGCCAGCAGCCAGGGGCTAGCGGGAGAAACTACGCAGTATTTT.

The CDR3: CASRGTGGNTIYF. Here the CDR3 DNA reads TGTGCCAGCAGGGGGACAGGTGGAAACACCATATATTTT. This chain connects TRBV3-1 (or the pseudogene TRBV3-2) to TRBJ1-3; 8 nucleotides match TRBD1. Trimming cost V 6 bases and J 3 bases; bases outside gene matches: 1. The CDR3 is 13 residues long. Germline lookup yields CDR1 LGHDT and CDR2 YNNKEL (reference sequence).

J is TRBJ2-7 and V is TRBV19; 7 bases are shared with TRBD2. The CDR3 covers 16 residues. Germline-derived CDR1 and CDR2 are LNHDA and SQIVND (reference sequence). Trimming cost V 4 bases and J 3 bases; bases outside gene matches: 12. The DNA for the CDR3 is TGTGCCAGTAGTAAGGAAGGTCGAGCGGGGTTCTACGAGCAGTACTTC. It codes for CASSKEGRAGFYEQYF.

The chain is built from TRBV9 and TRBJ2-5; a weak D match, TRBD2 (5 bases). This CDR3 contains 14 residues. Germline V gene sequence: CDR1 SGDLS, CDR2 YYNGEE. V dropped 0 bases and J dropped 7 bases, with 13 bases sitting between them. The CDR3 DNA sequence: TGTGCCAGCAGCGTAGCAAGGGAGACGAGGACCCAGTACTTC. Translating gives CASSVARETRTQYF. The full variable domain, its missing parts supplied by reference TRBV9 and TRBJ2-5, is DSGVTQTPKHLITATGQRVTLRCSPRSGDLSVYWYQQSLDQGLQFLIQYYNGEERAKGNILERFSAQQFPDLHSELNLSSLELGDSALYFCASSVARETRTQYFGPGTRLLVL.

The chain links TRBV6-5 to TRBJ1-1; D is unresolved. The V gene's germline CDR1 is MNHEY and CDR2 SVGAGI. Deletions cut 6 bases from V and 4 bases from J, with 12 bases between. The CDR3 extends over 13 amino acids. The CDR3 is CASSPNGGTEAFF. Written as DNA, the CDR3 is TGTGCCAGCAGCCCGAACGGCGGCACTGAAGCTTTCTTT.

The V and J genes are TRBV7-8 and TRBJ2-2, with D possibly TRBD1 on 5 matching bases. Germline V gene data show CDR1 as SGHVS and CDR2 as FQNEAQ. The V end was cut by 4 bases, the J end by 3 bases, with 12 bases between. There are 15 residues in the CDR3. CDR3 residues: CASSYSQTDTGELFF. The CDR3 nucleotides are TGTGCCAGCAGCTATAGCCAGACAGACACCGGGGAGCTGTTTTTT.

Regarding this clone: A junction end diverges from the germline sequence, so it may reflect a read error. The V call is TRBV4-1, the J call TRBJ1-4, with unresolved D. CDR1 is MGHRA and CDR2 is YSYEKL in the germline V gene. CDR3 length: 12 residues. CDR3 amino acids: CASSQVGLTLNF. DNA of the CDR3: TGCGCCAGCAGCCAAGTTGGGCTCACGCTGAATTTT.

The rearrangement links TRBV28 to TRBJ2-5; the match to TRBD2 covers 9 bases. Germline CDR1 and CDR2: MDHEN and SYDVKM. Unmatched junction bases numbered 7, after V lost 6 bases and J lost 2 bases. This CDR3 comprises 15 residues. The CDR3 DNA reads TGTGCCAGCAGAAAAAGCGGACTAGCGCAAGAGACCCAGTACTTC. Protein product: CASRKSGLAQETQYF.

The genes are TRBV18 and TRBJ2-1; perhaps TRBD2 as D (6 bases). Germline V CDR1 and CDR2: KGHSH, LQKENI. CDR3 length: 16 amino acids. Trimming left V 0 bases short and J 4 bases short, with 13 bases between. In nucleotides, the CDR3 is TGTGCCAGCTCACCACCGGCGCAGGCGGGGTACAATGAGCAGTTCTTC. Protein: CASSPPAQAGYNEQFF.

The CDR3 here is CASGLAGVPKTQYF. CDR3 nucleotide sequence: TGTGCCAGCGGCCTAGCGGGAGTCCCCAAGACCCAGTACTTC. The chain links TRBV2 to TRBJ2-5, with 10 bases lining up with TRBD2. V was pared by 8 bases and J by 6 bases, with 9 bases of the junction left unmatched. This CDR3 contains 14 residues. Per germline, CDR1 SNHLY and CDR2 FYNNEI.

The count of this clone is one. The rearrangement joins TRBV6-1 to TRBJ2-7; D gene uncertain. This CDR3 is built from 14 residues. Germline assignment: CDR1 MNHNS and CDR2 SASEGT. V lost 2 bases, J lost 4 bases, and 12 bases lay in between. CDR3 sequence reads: CASSESLRLYEQYF. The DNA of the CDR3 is TGTGCCAGCAGTGAAAGTCTCAGGCTGTACGAGCAGTACTTC.

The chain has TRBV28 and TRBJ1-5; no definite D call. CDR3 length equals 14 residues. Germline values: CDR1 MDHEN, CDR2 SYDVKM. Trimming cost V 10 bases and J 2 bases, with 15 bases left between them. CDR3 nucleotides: TGTGCCACCCGCGGTGGCCGCCGCAATCAGCCCCAGCATTTT. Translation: CATRGGRRNQPQHF. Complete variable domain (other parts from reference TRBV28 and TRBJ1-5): DVKVTQSSRYLVKRTGEKVFLECVQDMDHENMFWYRQDPGLGLRLIYFSYDVKMKEKGDIPEGYSVSREKKERFSLILESASTNQTSMYLCATRGGRRNQPQHFGDGTRLSIL.

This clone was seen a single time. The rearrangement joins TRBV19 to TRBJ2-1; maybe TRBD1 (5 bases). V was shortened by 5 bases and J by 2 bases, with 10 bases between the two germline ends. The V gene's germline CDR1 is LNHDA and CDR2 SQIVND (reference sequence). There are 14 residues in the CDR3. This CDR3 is CASSGWTTYNEQFF. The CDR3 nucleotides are TGTGCCAGTAGTGGTTGGACAACCTACAATGAGCAGTTCTTC.

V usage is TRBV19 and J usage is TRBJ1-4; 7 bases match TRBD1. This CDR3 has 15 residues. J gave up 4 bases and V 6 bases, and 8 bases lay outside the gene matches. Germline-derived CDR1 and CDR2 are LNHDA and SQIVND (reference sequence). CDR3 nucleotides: TGTGCCAGTAGGGACCTACAGGGGTTTAATGAAAAACTGTTTTTT. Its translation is CASRDLQGFNEKLFF.

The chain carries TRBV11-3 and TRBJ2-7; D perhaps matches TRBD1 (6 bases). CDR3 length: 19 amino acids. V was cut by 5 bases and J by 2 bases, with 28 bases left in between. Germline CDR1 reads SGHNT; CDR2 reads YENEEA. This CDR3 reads CASSPGGFERWGPPYEQYF. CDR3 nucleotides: TGTGCCAGCAGCCCGGGCGGGTTTGAGCGGTGGGGGCCCCCCTACGAGCAGTACTTC.

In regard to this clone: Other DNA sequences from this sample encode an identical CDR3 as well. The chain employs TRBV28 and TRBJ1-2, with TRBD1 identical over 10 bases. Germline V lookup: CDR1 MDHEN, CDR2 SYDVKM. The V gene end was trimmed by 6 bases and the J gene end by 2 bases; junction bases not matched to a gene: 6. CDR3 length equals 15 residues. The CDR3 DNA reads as TGTGCCAGCAGCTCTCCGGGACAGGGGAACTATGGCTACACCTTC. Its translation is CASSSPGQGNYGYTF.